This entry lists 13 T cell receptor beta chains sequenced from one sample in a study (dated by TCRdb to 2015 to 2017). Libraries were built with 5' RACE. The reads were generated on an Illumina MiSeq. TCRdb ran its own pipeline on the public reads, namely fastp trimming at Q25 and MiXCR clone calling, and kept in-frame beta chains. All rows with the same CDR3 protein become a single entry with the most common DNA and genes. The sample records 7,200 or so distinct CDR3 sequences, 40% of which are singletons. The ten largest clones add up to roughly 4.7% of the sample. The sample was memory CD4+ T cells sorted from blood. The sample's cell subset or site, from its label and the paper: memory CD4+ T cells, CD4+CD45RO+CD25-. These receptors were obtained from a female donor with breast cancer.

The chain has TRBV5-1 and TRBJ1-1, with D perhaps matching TRBD1 (6 bases). Germline V gene data show CDR1 as SGHRS and CDR2 as YFSETQ. V gave up 1 base and J gave up 4 bases, with 11 bases separating them. The CDR3 has 14 amino acids. DNA for the CDR3: TGCGCCAGCAGCTTGTCAGGGGCCGCCACTGAAGCTTTCTTT. Residues: CASSLSGAATEAFF.

In this sample, this clonotype turned up a few times. The chain links TRBV28 to TRBJ2-7; D uncertain. Looked up from germline, CDR1 is MDHEN and CDR2 is SYDVKM. CDR3 length: 12 residues. V was shortened by 9 bases and J by 3 bases, with 12 bases between the two germline ends. The CDR3 DNA follows: TGTGCCAGTTGCGAGAGAAGCTACGAGCAGTACTTC. Its translation is CASCERSYEQYF.

The CDR3 region is CASKQSGSTNEKLFF. CDR3 nucleotides: TGCGCCTCCAAACAAAGCGGTTCAACTAATGAAAAACTGTTTTTT. The rearrangement links TRBV5-1 to TRBJ1-4; D is undetermined. CDR3 length: 15 residues. CDR1 is SGHRS and CDR2 is YFSETQ in the germline V gene. V dropped 10 bases and J dropped 0 bases, with 16 bases sitting between them.

The chain links TRBV20-1 to TRBJ1-1, with TRBD1 matching 8 bases. This CDR3 comprises 16 residues. Looked up from germline, CDR1 is DFQATT and CDR2 is SNEGSKA (reference sequence). J gave up 6 bases and V 3 bases, and 15 bases lay outside the gene matches. CDR3 DNA sequence: TGCAGTGCTAGCCCACAGGGGCGAGCACAGGGGGCTGAAGCTTTCTTT. Protein: CSASPQGRAQGAEAFF.

The chain is built from TRBV5-1 and TRBJ1-5; maybe TRBD1 (5 bases). V was clipped by 4 bases and J by 4 bases, with 12 bases between them. The CDR3 loop spans 14 amino acids. CDR1 is SGHRS, CDR2 YFSETQ, per germline. CDR3 loop: CASSPGQINQPQHF. CDR3 nucleotides: TGCGCCAGCAGCCCAGGGCAGATAAATCAGCCCCAGCATTTT.

This sequence joins TRBV29-1 and TRBJ1-3; no clear D gene. CDR3 length: 13 amino acids. The germline gives CDR1 SQVTM, CDR2 ANQGSEA. V lost 7 bases, J lost 0 bases, and 10 bases lay in between. Here the CDR3 DNA reads TGCAGCGCTGCGGAGACCTCTGGAAACACCATATATTTT. This encodes CSAAETSGNTIYF.

This rearrangement joins TRBV5-1 to TRBJ1-2; no definite D call. The CDR3 totals 11 residues. Trimming cost V 5 bases and J 8 bases, with 10 bases left between them. Germline loops: CDR1 SGHRS, CDR2 YFSETQ. CDR3 region: CASRIGEGYTF. In nucleotides, the CDR3 is TGCGCCAGCAGAATCGGGGAGGGCTACACCTTC. The whole variable domain, filled in from reference TRBV5-1 and TRBJ1-2, reads KAGVTQTPRYLIKTRGQQVTLSCSPISGHRSVSWYQQTPGQGLQFLFEYFSETQRNKGNFPGRFSGRQFSNSRSEMNVSTLELGDSALYLCASRIGEGYTFGSGTRLTVV.

The V gene is TRBV28, the J gene TRBJ2-7, with D tentatively TRBD1 (6 bases). Trimming pared 4 bases from V and 4 bases from J, leaving 17 bases between. Per germline, CDR1 MDHEN and CDR2 SYDVKM. The CDR3 totals 15 residues. DNA of the CDR3: TGTGCCAGCAGTTCGTACAGGGAGAGGGGTTACGAGCAGTACGTC. Translated, it gives CASSSYRERGYEQYV.

This clonotype showed up just a few times. The chain has TRBV12-3 or TRBV12-4 and TRBJ2-5; D may be TRBD1 (6 bases). Trimming took off 0 bases at V and 4 bases at J, with 9 bases between the two ends. The CDR3 sequence is 14 residues long. For the CDR3, the DNA is TGTGCCAGCAGTTTAGCGTCCAGGGGAGAGACCCAGTACTTC. As protein: CASSLASRGETQYF.

Remarks on this clonotype: Since a much larger clone is just one base distant, this may be a read error. This chain joins TRBV12-3 or TRBV12-4 and TRBJ2-1; the D gene is possibly TRBD1 (6 bases). This CDR3 region has 13 residues. Trimming removed 5 bases from V and 9 bases from J, with 14 bases in between. The CDR3 is CASSPPGATEQFF. In DNA form, the CDR3 reads TGTGCCAGCAGTCCCCCAGGGGCCACTGAGCAGTTCTTC.

The genes are TRBV29-1 and TRBJ2-1; TRBD2 matches 12 bases. CDR1 is SQVTM and CDR2 is ANQGSEA in the germline V gene. V gave up 7 bases and J gave up 0 bases; unmatched junction bases: 7. The CDR3 is 16 residues long. CDR3 protein: CSGLGTSGYSYNEQFF. DNA for the CDR3: TGCAGCGGACTGGGGACTAGCGGGTACTCCTACAATGAGCAGTTCTTC.

V and J are TRBV7-2 and TRBJ2-5; D possibly uses TRBD1 or TRBD2 (5 bases each). This CDR3 is 15 amino acids long. Germline V gene lookup returns CDR1 SGHTA and CDR2 FQGNSA. The germline V and J ends were trimmed by 4 bases and 1 base, with 13 bases remaining between them. The CDR3 region has the DNA TGTGCCAGCAGCTACTATCGGGGCAGCCAAGAGACCCAGTACTTC. Protein product: CASSYYRGSQETQYF. The entire variable domain, with the rest obtained from reference TRBV7-2 and TRBJ2-5, is as follows: GAGVSQSPSNKVTEKGKDVELRCDPISGHTALYWYRQSLGQGLEFLIYFQGNSAPDKSGLPSDRFSAERTGGSVSTLTIQRTQQEDSAVYLCASSYYRGSQETQYFGPGTRLLVL.

The chain links TRBV29-1 to TRBJ1-2; D gene unclear. The CDR3 length is 12 residues. Germline V gene sequence: CDR1 SQVTM, CDR2 ANQGSEA. V lost 6 bases and J 7 bases, leaving 15 bases between the germline ends. The DNA for the CDR3 is TGCAGCGTAGTCTTTATAATTAGTGGCTACACCTTC. It translates to CSVVFIISGYTF.